This TCR beta chain comes out of a study of beta chain features in type 1 diabetes. Expressed TCRB transcripts were sequenced because the entire RNA isolate underwent reverse transcription. Data came from immunoSEQ multiplex PCR; TCRdb stores just in-frame clones and leaves some out. This sample has 640,000 or so clones, with under 15% found just once. The study's findings and limits: Researchers report that Type 1 diabetes patients had moderately but significantly shorter TCRB CDR3s across all four CD4+ subsets.

There are a few counts of this clone. Its antigen is not known. Staining for CD45RO/CCR7/CD25/CD127/CD95/CD27 allowed sorting of CD4+ naive, central memory, regulatory and stem cell-like memory cells. Sequencing was performed on naive CD4+ T cells from blood. The receptor was isolated from a man between 18 and 35 years old with type 1 diabetes.

CDR3 nucleotides: TGTGCCAGCAGCTTAAACGCGGGGGTCGGAGAGGATACGCAGTATTTT. It is translated as CASSLNAGVGEDTQYF. The rearrangement uses TRBV7-2 and TRBJ2-3; 7 bases fit TRBD2. The V gene end was trimmed by 2 bases and the J gene end by 6 bases; junction bases not matched to a gene: 11. Looked up from germline, CDR1 is SGHTA and CDR2 is FQGNSA. This CDR3 region has 16 residues.